These T cell receptor beta chains were read from a single sample in a study of neurological immune-mediated disorders. TCRdb independently ran MiXCR on the 5' RACE reads; one entry per CDR3 protein. The sample contains some 22,000 distinct CDR3 sequences, around a sixth of which appear only once. The source material was CD8+ T cells from blood. These receptors were collected from a woman younger than 35 with multiple sclerosis. Both conserved end residues are trimmed from each CDR3. Each record gives: J gene, V gene, D gene, CDR3 protein. A D gene is named only where the DNA matches it firmly.

TRBJ2-1 TRBV20-1 - SARDPPHNEQF
TRBJ2-1 TRBV5-1 TRBD2 ASSFRGGRGNEQF
TRBJ2-7 TRBV12-3/TRBV12-4 - ASSRRAASTGEQY
TRBJ2-5 TRBV28 - ASSPVWGADARQETQY
TRBJ1-2 TRBV27 TRBD1 ASAFSPDRIVGTGDYGYT
TRBJ2-3 TRBV7-9 TRBD2 ASSFQREVPDTQY
TRBJ1-5 TRBV27 - ASSFPGAHQPQH
TRBJ2-7 TRBV5-1 - ASSLEGGYEQY
TRBJ2-1 TRBV27 TRBD2 ASSFLPPLAGGSYNEQF
TRBJ2-1 TRBV5-5 - ASSLGRGGSYNEQF
TRBJ2-2 TRBV28 - ASSLIGAGELF
TRBJ2-3 TRBV5-6 - ASSLLVGSLTYTQY
TRBJ1-1 TRBV7-3 - ASSLNGQINTEAF
TRBJ1-2 TRBV20-1 - SARDQEPSNYGYT
TRBJ2-7 TRBV6-1 - ASSEARGAYEQY
TRBJ1-5 TRBV6-6 - ASSFNGGAGKPAYYQPQH
TRBJ2-1 TRBV11-3 - ASSLVSGRVYNEQF
TRBJ2-7 TRBV5-4 - ASSFGGSSYEQY
TRBJ2-2 TRBV9 TRBD2 ASSASGGNTGELF
TRBJ1-1 TRBV4-3 TRBD1 ASSQDRAGGNTEAF
TRBJ1-1 TRBV6-6 TRBD1 ASRGGRDTEAF
TRBJ2-7 TRBV5-6 TRBD1 ASSAGQGAYEQY
TRBJ1-1 TRBV9 TRBD1 ASSPPESRGQENTEAF
TRBJ1-2 TRBV6-5 TRBD1 ASSWDRGDYGYT
TRBJ1-1 TRBV3-1 - ASSTGRRNTEAF
TRBJ2-1 TRBV12-5 TRBD1 ASASGGQGFYNEQF
TRBJ1-2 TRBV29-1 - SVEDVWQVKPYGYT
TRBJ2-2 TRBV20-1 - SARDDPGELF
TRBJ1-2 TRBV28 - ASSLLGENYGYT
TRBJ2-4 TRBV28 - ASSLEGSKNIQY
TRBJ1-2 TRBV5-1 - ASSFRGEGGYGYT
TRBJ2-6 TRBV7-2 - ASSPGSVLT
TRBJ1-1 TRBV9 - ASSASGSTEAF
TRBJ2-1 TRBV5-1 TRBD1 ASSLGTGTEQF
TRBJ2-1 TRBV27 - ASTSSTMMQF
TRBJ1-4 TRBV6-6 - ASSANLGEEKLF
TRBJ1-4 TRBV6-6 - ASSSNRLATNEKLF
TRBJ2-5 TRBV24-1 - ATSDQKRRGLQETQY
TRBJ2-5 TRBV9 - ASSVGAKGMRETQY
TRBJ1-2 TRBV10-3 - AIRDSNYGYT
TRBJ2-1 TRBV4-3 - ASSQDVDQRSEQF
TRBJ1-1 TRBV9 - ASSVPGGEPPNTEAF
TRBJ1-2 TRBV14 - ASSQVAGDYGYT
TRBJ1-1 TRBV29-1 TRBD1 SADRGEAF
TRBJ1-5 TRBV20-1 TRBD1 SARPGTENQPQH
TRBJ2-5 TRBV11-3 - ASSPGREWETQY